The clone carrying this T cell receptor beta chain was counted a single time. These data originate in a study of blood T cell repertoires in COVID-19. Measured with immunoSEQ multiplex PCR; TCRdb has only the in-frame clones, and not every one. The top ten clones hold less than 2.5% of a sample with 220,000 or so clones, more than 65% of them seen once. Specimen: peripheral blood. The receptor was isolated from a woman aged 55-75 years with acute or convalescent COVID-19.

The CDR3 nucleotides are TGTGCCAGCAGTTCAGACAGGGATGGAAACACCATATATTTT. Protein product: CASSSDRDGNTIYF. The J gene is TRBJ1-3, the V gene TRBV5-4, with TRBD1 matching 7 bases. The CDR3 has 14 residues. Unmatched junction bases numbered 5, after V lost 5 bases and J lost 3 bases. Looked up from germline, CDR1 is SGHNT and CDR2 is YYREEE (reference sequence).